Sequencing of this T cell receptor beta chain was carried out in a study of cytomegalovirus exposure and HLA in healthy donors. Study-wide results and caveats: As immune exposure information, only CMV serostatus was available. Association of 16,951 TCR beta sequences with HLA alleles was found at 0.05 false discovery rate in a later analysis. In a later analysis, productive TCRs from donors in an Asian-associated ancestry cluster reportedly carried fewer N-insertions than the cohort mean.

As for this clone: The antigen is not known.

The PCR was carried out with 60 Vbeta primers and 13 Jbeta primers. As handled by the study authors: Approximately 86 million unique TCR beta chains, roughly 12 million shared, were counted in a later analysis. Clones were sequenced by immunoSEQ multiplex PCR, and TCRdb holds only the in-frame ones, with some missing. V and J calls plus clone size are reproduced from that table; the DNA served to infer D and trimming. The sample records over 75,000 clones, roughly 80% being singletons. The sequence derives from a man aged 50 to 60 in good health and CMV-seropositive. The sequenced sample consisted of PBMCs.

CDR3 residues: CASMGLGVGELFF. CDR3 nucleotide sequence: TGTGCCAGCATGGGACTGGGAGTCGGGGAGCTGTTTTTT. The chain couples TRBV6-1 to TRBJ2-2; D perhaps matches TRBD2 (6 bases). The CDR3 is 13 amino acids. Looked up from germline, CDR1 is MNHNS and CDR2 is SASEGT. Deletions cut 7 bases from V and 7 bases from J, with 13 bases between.